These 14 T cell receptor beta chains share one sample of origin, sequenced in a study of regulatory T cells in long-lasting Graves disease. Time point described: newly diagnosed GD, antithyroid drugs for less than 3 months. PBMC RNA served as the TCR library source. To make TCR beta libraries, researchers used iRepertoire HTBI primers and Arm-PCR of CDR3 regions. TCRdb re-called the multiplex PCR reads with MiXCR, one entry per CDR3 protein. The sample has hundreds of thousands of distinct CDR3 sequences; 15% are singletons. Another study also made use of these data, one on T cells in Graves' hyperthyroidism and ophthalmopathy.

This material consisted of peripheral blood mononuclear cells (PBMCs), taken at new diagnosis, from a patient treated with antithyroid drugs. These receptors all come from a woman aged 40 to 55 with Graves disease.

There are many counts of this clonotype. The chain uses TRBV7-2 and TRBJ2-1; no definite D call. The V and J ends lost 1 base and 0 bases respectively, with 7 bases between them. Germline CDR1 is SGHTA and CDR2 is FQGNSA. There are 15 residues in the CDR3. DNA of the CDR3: TGTGCCAGCAGCTTAGGGCCACCCTCCTACAATGAGCAGTTCTTC. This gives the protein CASSLGPPSYNEQFF.

The CDR3 DNA reads as TGTGCCAGCAGCCCCCATGAAGCCTACAATGAGCAGTTCTTC. Translating it yields CASSPHEAYNEQFF. The chain uses TRBV5-5 and TRBJ2-1; D is undetermined. Germline values: CDR1 SGHKS, CDR2 YYEKEE (reference sequence). The CDR3 is 14 amino acids. Between the trimmed V and J ends, which lost 4 bases and 2 bases, there was a span of 10 bases.

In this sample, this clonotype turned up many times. The CDR3 sequence is CSAKENSGANVLTF. In DNA form, the CDR3 reads TGCAGTGCCAAGGAAAACTCTGGGGCCAACGTCCTGACTTTC. This chain joins TRBV20-1 and TRBJ2-6, with unresolved D. The CDR3 runs to 14 residues. Trimming took 6 bases from V and 0 from J, leaving 9 bases between them. Per germline, CDR1 DFQATT and CDR2 SNEGSKA (reference sequence).

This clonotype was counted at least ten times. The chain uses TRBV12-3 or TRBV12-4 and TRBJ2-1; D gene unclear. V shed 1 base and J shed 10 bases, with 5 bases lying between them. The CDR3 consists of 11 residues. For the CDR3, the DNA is TGTGCCAGCAGTTTAGGGCGGGAGCAGTTCTTC. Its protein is CASSLGREQFF.

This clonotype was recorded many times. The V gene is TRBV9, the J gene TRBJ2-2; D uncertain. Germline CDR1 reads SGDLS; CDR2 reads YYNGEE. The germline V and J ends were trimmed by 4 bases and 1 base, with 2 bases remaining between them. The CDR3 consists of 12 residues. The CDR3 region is CASSQNTGELFF. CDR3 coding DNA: TGTGCCAGCAGCCAGAACACCGGGGAGCTGTTTTTT.

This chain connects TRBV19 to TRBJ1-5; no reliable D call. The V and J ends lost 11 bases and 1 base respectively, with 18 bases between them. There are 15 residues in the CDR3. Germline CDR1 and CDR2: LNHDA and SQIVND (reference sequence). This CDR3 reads CASSVIGLSNQPQHF. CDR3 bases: TGTGCCTCAAGCGTGATTGGTTTAAGCAATCAGCCCCAGCATTTT.

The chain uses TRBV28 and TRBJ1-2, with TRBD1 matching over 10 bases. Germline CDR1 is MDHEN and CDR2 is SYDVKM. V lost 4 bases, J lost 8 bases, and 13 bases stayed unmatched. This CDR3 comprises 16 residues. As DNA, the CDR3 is TGTGCCAGCAGTTCGGACCCGACAGGGGGCTCGAGAGGCTACACCTTC. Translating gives CASSSDPTGGSRGYTF.

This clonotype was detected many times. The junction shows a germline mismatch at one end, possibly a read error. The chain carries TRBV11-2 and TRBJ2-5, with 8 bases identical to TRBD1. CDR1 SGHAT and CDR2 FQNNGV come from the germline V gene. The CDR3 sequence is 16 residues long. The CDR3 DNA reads TGCGCCAGCAGCTTGGCCTCCGGACAGGGTCAAGAGACCCAGTACTTC. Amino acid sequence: CASSLASGQGQETQYF.

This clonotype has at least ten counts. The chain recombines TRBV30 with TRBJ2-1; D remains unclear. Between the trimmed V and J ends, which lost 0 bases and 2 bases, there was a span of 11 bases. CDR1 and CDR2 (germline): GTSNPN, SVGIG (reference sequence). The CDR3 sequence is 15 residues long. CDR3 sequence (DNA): TGTGCCTGGAGTGTAGGAGTTGAACCCTACAATGAGCAGTTCTTC. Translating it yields CAWSVGVEPYNEQFF.

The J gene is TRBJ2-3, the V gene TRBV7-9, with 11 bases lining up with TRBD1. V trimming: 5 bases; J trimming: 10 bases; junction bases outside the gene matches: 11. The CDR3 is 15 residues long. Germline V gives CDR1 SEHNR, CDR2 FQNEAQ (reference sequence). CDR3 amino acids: CASSPTGTGGWPQYF. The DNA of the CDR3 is TGTGCCAGCAGCCCCACCGGGACAGGGGGATGGCCGCAGTATTTT.

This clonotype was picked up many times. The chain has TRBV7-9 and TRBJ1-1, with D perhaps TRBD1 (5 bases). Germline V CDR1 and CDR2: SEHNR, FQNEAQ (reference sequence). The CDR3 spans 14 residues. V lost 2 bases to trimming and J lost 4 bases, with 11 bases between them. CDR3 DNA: TGTGCCAGCAGCTTACGGGCAGGGATCACTGAAGCTTTCTTT. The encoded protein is CASSLRAGITEAFF.

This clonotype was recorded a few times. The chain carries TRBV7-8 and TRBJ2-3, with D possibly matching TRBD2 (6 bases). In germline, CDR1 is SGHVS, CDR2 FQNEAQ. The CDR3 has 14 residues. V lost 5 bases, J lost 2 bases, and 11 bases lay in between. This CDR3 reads CASSPGLPTDTQYF. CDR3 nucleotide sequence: TGTGCCAGCAGCCCGGGACTTCCCACAGATACGCAGTATTTT.

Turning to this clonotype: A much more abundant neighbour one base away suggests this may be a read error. CDR3 nucleotide sequence: TGTGCCAGCAGTCTTACTCCGGGACAAAATGACTACACCTTC. Protein sequence: CASSLTPGQNDYTF. The rearrangement joins TRBV27 to TRBJ1-2; D is perhaps TRBD1 (6 bases). The germline V and J ends were trimmed by 5 bases and 10 bases, with 20 bases remaining between them. This CDR3 is 14 amino acids long. Germline lookup yields CDR1 MNHEY and CDR2 SMNVEV (reference sequence).

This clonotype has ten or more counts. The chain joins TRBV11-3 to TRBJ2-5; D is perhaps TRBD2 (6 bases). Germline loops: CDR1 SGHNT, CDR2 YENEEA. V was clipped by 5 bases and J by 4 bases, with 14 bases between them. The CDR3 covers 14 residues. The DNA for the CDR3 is TGTGCCAGCAGCCCTAGCGAGACCCCAGAGACCCAGTACTTC. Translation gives CASSPSETPETQYF.